This TCR beta chain was found in a study of cytomegalovirus exposure and HLA in healthy donors. General study points: It was reported that the classifier diagnosed cytomegalovirus status with high specificity and sensitivity in both the original and validation cohorts.

Germline V gives CDR1 SGDLS, CDR2 YYNGEE. V was clipped by 4 bases and J by 5 bases, with 16 bases between them. The CDR3 loop spans 15 amino acids. TCRdb's table, derived via immunoSEQ multiplex PCR, lists solely in-frame clones and lacks some. The table lists fewer than 350,000 clones, around 89% of them singletons. Notes on this clone: Its specificity is not known.

This TCR derives from a woman aged 18 to 35 in good health and CMV-seronegative. The sequenced material came from PBMCs. The rearrangement joins TRBV9 to TRBJ2-1, with D unresolved. This CDR3 reads CASSPPEWSDNEQFF. DNA of the CDR3: TGTGCCAGCAGCCCTCCGGAGTGGAGTGACAATGAGCAGTTCTTC. Filled out from reference TRBV9 and TRBJ2-1, the complete variable domain reads DSGVTQTPKHLITATGQRVTLRCSPRSGDLSVYWYQQSLDQGLQFLIQYYNGEERAKGNILERFSAQQFPDLHSELNLSSLELGDSALYFCASSPPEWSDNEQFFGPGTRLTVL.